This TCR beta chain derives from a study of patients and donors after allogeneic stem cell transplantation. TCRdb re-analysed the RT-PCR reads in MiXCR, keeping a single row per CDR3 protein. Among about 230,000 distinct CDR3 sequences listed, 14% were seen once. This clonotype was recorded many times. Per germline, CDR1 SEHNR and CDR2 FQNEAQ (reference sequence). V lost 1 base and J lost 4; bases outside the gene matches: 10. The CDR3 sequence is 16 residues long. This TCR was recovered from a human donor who was either an allogeneic HSCT recipient or a stem cell or donor lymphocyte infusion donor (not recorded which). It is not recorded whose cells these are; they may come from a transplant donor. The rearrangement uses TRBV7-9 and TRBJ2-7; 7 bases align to TRBD2. Material: blood, either unsorted or a sorted T cell fraction (not recorded which). The CDR3 sequence is CASSLGQGGDVYEQYF. In DNA, the CDR3 is TGTGCCAGCAGCTTAGGCCAGGGAGGGGATGTATACGAGCAGTACTTC.